The clone carrying this TCR beta chain was picked up many times. The antigen remains undetermined. Three rounds of nested PCR, following a modified ARM-PCR protocol, produced the TCRbeta library. TCRdb called the multiplex PCR reads again in MiXCR, with one record for every CDR3 protein. This table holds 65,000 to 80,000 distinct CDR3 sequences, 73% found once. This sample is part of a study of tumor and adjacent non-tumor tissue in lung cancer. Findings of the study overall: Tumor repertoires had a smaller top 100 clone share than normal lung.

This sample's RNA came from whole unsorted tissue. V dropped 5 bases and J dropped 7; count of bases not matched to a gene: 7. CDR3 length: 15 residues. The germline V gene has CDR1 MNHNS and CDR2 SASEGT. This rearrangement joins TRBV6-1 to TRBJ2-1; TRBD2 agrees at 11 bases. The sequence was obtained from a man in his 60s with non-small cell lung cancer. Sequencing was done on a sample of lung tumor tissue. The CDR3 region has the DNA TGTGCCAGCAGTACTCTAGCGGGAGGAAGAAATGAGCAGTTCTTC. Its protein product is CASSTLAGGRNEQFF.